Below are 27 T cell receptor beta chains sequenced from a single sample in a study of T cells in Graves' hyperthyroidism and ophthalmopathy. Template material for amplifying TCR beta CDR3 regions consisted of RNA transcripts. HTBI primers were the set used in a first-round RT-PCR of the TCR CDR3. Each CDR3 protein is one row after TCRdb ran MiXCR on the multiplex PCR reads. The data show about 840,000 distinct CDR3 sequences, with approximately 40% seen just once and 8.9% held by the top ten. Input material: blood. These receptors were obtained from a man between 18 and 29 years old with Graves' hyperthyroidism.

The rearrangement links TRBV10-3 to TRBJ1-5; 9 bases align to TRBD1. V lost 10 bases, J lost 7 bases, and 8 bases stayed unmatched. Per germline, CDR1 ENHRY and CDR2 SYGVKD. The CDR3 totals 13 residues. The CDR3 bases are TGTGCCACCGGGACAGGGATGGGGCAGCCCCAGCATTTT. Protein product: CATGTGMGQPQHF.

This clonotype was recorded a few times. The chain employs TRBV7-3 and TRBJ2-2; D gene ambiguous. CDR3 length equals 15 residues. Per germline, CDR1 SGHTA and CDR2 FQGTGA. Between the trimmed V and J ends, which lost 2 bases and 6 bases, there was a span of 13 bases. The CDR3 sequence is CASSLAKFGAGELFF. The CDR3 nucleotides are TGTGCCAGCAGCTTAGCCAAATTTGGTGCCGGGGAGCTGTTTTTT.

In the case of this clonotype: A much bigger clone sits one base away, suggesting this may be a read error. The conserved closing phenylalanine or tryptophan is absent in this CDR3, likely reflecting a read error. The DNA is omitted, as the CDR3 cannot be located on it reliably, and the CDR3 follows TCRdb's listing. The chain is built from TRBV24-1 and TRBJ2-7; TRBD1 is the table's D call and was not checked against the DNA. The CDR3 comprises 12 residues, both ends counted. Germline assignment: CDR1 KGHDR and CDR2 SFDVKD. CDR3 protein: CATSDRGQGAHL.

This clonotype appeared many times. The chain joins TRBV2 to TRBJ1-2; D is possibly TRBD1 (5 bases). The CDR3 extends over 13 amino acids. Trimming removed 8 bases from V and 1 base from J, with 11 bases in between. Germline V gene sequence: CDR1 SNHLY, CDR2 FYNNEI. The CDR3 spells CASLGRINYGYTF. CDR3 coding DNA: TGTGCCAGCTTGGGGCGGATTAACTATGGCTACACCTTC.

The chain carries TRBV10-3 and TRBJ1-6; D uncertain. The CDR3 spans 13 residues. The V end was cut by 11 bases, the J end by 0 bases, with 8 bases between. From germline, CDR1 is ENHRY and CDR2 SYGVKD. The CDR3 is CAVTDSYNSPLHF. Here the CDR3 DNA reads TGTGCCGTAACGGACTCCTATAATTCACCCCTCCACTTT.

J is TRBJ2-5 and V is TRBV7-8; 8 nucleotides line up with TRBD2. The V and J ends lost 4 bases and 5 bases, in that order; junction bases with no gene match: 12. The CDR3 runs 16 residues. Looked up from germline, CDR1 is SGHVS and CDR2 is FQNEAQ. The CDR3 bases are TGTGCCAGCAGCTCCTACCTAGCGGGCGCGGGCGAGACCCAGTACTTC. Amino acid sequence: CASSSYLAGAGETQYF.

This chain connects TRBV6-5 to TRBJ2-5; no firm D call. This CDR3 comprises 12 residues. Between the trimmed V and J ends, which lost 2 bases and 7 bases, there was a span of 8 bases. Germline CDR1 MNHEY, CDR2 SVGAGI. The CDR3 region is CASSYGKGTQYF. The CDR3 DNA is TGTGCCAGCAGTTACGGAAAAGGGACCCAGTACTTC.

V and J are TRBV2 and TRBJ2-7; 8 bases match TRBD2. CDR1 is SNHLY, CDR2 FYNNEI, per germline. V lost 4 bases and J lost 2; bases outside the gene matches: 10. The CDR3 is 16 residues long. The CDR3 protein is CASSASLAVDTYEQYF. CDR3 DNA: TGTGCCAGCAGTGCGTCACTAGCGGTCGATACCTACGAGCAGTACTTC.

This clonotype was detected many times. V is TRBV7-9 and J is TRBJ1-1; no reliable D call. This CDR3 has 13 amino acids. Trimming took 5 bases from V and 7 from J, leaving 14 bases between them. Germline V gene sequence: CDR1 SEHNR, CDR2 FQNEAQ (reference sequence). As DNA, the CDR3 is TGTGCCAGCAGCCTCCCGGCTACTATTGAAGCTTTCTTT. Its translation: CASSLPATIEAFF.

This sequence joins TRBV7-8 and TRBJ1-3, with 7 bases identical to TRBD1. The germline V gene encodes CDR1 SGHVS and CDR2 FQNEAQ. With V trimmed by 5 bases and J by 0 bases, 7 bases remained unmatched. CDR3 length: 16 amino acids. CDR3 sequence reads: CASSRPGTVSGNTIYF. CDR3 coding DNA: TGTGCCAGCAGCCGCCCCGGGACAGTCTCTGGAAACACCATATATTTT.

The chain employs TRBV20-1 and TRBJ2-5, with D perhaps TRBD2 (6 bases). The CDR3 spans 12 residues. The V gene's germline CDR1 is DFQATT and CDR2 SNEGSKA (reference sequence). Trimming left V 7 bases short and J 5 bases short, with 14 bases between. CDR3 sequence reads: CSGKGRRETQYF. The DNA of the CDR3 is TGCAGTGGTAAAGGGAGGAGGGAGACCCAGTACTTC.

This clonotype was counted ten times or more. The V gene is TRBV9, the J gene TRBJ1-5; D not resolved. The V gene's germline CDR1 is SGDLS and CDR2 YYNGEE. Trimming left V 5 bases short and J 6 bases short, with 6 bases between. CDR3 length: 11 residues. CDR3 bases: TGTGCCAGCAGGGCTGGTCAGCCCCAGCATTTT. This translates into CASRAGQPQHF.

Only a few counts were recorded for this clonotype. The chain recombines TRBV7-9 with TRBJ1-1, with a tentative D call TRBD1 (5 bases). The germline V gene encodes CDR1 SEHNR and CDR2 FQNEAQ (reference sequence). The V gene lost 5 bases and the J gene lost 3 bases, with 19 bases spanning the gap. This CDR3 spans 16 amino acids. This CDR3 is CASSQGRDEGYTEAFF. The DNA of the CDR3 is TGTGCCAGCAGCCAAGGACGCGACGAGGGGTACACTGAAGCTTTCTTT.

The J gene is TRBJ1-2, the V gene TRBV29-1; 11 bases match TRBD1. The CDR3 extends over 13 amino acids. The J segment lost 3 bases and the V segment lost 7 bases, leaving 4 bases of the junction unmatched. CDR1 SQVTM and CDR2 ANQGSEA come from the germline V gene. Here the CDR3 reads CSAGTGGYYGYTF. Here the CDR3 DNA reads TGCAGCGCTGGGACAGGGGGGTACTATGGCTACACCTTC.

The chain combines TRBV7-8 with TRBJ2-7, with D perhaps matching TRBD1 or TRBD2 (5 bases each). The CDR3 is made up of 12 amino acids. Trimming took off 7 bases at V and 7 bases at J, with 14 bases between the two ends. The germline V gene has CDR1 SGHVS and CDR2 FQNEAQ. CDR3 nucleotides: TGTGCCAGCAACTTGGGGCCGGGAGAGCAGTACTTC. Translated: CASNLGPGEQYF.

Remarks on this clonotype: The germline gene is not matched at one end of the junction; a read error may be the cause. The CDR3 region has the DNA TGTGCCACCAGCAGTCGGGCTGGAAACAGCTATTTT. It is translated as CATSSRAGNSYF. This rearrangement joins TRBV15 to TRBJ1-4; D gene uncertain. This CDR3 is built from 12 residues. CDR1 and CDR2 (germline): LNHNV, YYDKDF (reference sequence). Filled out from reference TRBV15 and TRBJ1-4, the complete variable domain reads DAMVIQNPRYQVTQFGKPVTLSCSQTLNHNVMYWYQQKSSQAPKLLFHYYDKDFNNEADTPDNFQSRRPNTSFCFLDIRSPGLGDTAMYLCATSSRAGNSYFGSGTQLSVL.

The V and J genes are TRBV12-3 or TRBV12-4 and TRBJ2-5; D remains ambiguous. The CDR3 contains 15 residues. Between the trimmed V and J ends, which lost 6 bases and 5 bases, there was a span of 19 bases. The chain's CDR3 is CASSPEGLTGETQYF. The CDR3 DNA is TGTGCCAGCAGCCCCGAAGGGCTAACCGGGGAGACCCAGTACTTC.

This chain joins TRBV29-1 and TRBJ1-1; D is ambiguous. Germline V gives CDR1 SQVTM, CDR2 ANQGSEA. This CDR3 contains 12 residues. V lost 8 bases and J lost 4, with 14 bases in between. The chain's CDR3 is CSLEGMATEAFF. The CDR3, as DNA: TGCAGCTTGGAAGGGATGGCCACTGAAGCTTTCTTT.

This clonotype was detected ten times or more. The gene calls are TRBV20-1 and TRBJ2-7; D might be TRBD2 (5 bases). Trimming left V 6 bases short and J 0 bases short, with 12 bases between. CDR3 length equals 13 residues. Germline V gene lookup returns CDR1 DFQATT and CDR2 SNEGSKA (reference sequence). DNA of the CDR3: TGCAGTGCCCAGTGGAGGAGCTCCTACGAGCAGTACTTC. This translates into CSAQWRSSYEQYF.

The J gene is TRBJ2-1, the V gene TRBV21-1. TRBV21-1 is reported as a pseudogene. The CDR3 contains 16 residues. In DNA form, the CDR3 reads TGTGCCAGCAAGCAAGCGGGGTCGAGCTCCTACAATGAGCAGTTCTTC. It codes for CASKQAGSSSYNEQFF.

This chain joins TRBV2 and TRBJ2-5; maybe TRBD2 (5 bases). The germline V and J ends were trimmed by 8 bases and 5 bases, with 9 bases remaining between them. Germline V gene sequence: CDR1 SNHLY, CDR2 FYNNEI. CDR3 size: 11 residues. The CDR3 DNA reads TGTGCCAGCGGACGGAGGGAGACCCAGTACTTC. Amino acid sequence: CASGRRETQYF.

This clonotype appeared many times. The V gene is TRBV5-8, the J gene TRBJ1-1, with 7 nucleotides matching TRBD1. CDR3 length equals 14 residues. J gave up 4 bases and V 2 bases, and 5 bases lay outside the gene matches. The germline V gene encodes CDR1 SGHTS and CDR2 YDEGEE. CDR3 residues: CASSFKAGGTEAFF. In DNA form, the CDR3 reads TGTGCCAGCAGCTTCAAGGCAGGGGGCACTGAAGCTTTCTTT.

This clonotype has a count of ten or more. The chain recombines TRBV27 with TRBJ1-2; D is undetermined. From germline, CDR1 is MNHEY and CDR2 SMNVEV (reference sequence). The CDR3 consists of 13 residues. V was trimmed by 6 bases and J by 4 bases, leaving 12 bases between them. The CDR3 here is CASSLGGIYGYTF. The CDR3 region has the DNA TGTGCCAGCAGCCTCGGAGGGATCTATGGCTACACCTTC.

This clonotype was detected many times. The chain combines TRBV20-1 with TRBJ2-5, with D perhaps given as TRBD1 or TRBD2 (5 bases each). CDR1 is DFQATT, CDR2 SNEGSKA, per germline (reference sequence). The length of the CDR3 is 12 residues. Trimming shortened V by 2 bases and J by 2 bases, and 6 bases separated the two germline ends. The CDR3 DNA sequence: TGCAGTGCTAGATGGGGGCAAGAGACCCAGTACTTC. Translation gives CSARWGQETQYF.

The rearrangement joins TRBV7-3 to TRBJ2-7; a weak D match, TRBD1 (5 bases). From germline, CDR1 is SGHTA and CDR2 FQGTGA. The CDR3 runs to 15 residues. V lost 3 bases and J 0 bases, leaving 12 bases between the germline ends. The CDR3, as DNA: TGTGCCAGCAGCTTGGACACCCCTAGCTCCTACGAGCAGTACTTC. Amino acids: CASSLDTPSSYEQYF.

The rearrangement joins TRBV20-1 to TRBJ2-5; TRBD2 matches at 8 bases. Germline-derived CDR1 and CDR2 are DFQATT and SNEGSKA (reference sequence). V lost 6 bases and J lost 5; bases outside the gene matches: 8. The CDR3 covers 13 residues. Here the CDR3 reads CSAGGGIVETQYF. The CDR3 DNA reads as TGCAGTGCAGGCGGGGGGATCGTGGAGACCCAGTACTTC.

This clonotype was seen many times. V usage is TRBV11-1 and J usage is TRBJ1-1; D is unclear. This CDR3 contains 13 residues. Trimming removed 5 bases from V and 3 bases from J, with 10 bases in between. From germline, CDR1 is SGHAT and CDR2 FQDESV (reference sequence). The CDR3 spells CASSPDMDTEAFF. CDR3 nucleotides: TGTGCCAGCAGCCCCGACATGGACACTGAAGCTTTCTTT.